A selection of T cell receptor beta chains follows, all from one sample in a study of cytomegalovirus exposure and HLA in healthy donors. Libraries were prepared by immunoSEQ multiplex PCR; TCRdb keeps only in-frame clonotypes and omits some of them. This sample yields approximately 140,000 clones, of which approximately 78% are seen a single time; roughly 3.2% belongs to the top ten. Input material: PBMCs. The source of these receptors is a man between 18 and 29 years old in good health and CMV-seropositive. Each CDR3 is given with its conserved first and last residue. The D gene is left open where the match is weak. Size tells how often a clone was seen (once, few, many) or the class of an expanded clone, and some rows leave it out.

V gene: TRBV5-1; clone size: once; J gene: TRBJ2-7; D gene: TRBD2; CDR3 DNA: TGCGCCAGCAGCCCGTTAGCGGGAGGGCCCGCGGGTGAGCAGTACTTC; CDR3 protein: CASSPLAGGPAGEQYF
V gene: TRBV7-6; clone size: NA; J gene: TRBJ1-1; D gene: NA; CDR3 DNA: TGTGCCAGCAGCTTAGACCCACAGGGTTTCAACACTGAAGCTTTCTTT; CDR3 protein: CASSLDPQGFNTEAFF
V gene: TRBV6-5; clone size: NA; J gene: TRBJ1-1; D gene: TRBD1; CDR3 DNA: TGTGCCAGCAGTTACCGACAGGGGAACACTGAAGCTTTCTTT; CDR3 protein: CASSYRQGNTEAFF
V gene: TRBV4-1; clone size: NA; J gene: TRBJ2-7; D gene: TRBD2; CDR3 DNA: TGCGCCAGCAGCCAAGTTTACCTAGCGGGAGGCAACGAGCAGTACTTC; CDR3 protein: CASSQVYLAGGNEQYF
V gene: TRBV5-6; clone size: NA; J gene: TRBJ1-2; D gene: NA; CDR3 DNA: TGTGCCAGCAGCCCTCACTCCGGGAACTATGGCTACACCTTC; CDR3 protein: CASSPHSGNYGYTF
V gene: TRBV6-1; clone size: NA; J gene: TRBJ2-7; D gene: TRBD1; CDR3 DNA: TGTGCCAGCAGTGTATCTTCCGGGACAGTTTCCTACGAGCAGTACTTC; CDR3 protein: CASSVSSGTVSYEQYF
V gene: TRBV19; clone size: NA; J gene: TRBJ2-2; D gene: TRBD1; CDR3 DNA: TGTGCCAGTAGTATATTAGGGGGCCGGAACACCGGGGAGCTGTTTTTT; CDR3 protein: CASSILGGRNTGELFF
V gene: TRBV29-1; clone size: NA; J gene: TRBJ1-2; D gene: TRBD1; CDR3 DNA: TGCAGCGTCACAACAGGGGCTAACTATGGCTACACCTTC; CDR3 protein: CSVTTGANYGYTF
V gene: TRBV19; clone size: NA; J gene: TRBJ1-5; D gene: NA; CDR3 DNA: TGTGCCAGTAGTATTACTTCTCGGACAGAACCATATAGCAATCAGCCCCAGCATTTT; CDR3 protein: CASSITSRTEPYSNQPQHF
V gene: TRBV7-9; clone size: NA; J gene: TRBJ1-4; D gene: NA; CDR3 DNA: TGTGCCAGCACCACCGGTGCAACTAATGAAAAACTGTTTTTT; CDR3 protein: CASTTGATNEKLFF
V gene: TRBV6-5; clone size: NA; J gene: TRBJ1-1; D gene: NA; CDR3 DNA: TGTGCCAGCTATCAGACAGATATGAACACTGAAGCTTTCTTT; CDR3 protein: CASYQTDMNTEAFF
V gene: TRBV7-8; clone size: NA; J gene: TRBJ2-2; D gene: TRBD1; CDR3 DNA: TGTGCCAGCAGCCCGGACAGGCCGAACACCGGGGAGCTGTTTTTT; CDR3 protein: CASSPDRPNTGELFF
V gene: TRBV2; clone size: once; J gene: TRBJ2-1; D gene: TRBD2; CDR3 DNA: TGTGCCAGCAGTGTTCGGGGGGAGTACAATGAGCAGTTCTTC; CDR3 protein: CASSVRGEYNEQFF
V gene: TRBV28; clone size: NA; J gene: TRBJ2-7; D gene: TRBD2; CDR3 DNA: TGTGCCAGCAGTTTGATAGGCGGGAGCTACGAGCAGTACTTC; CDR3 protein: CASSLIGGSYEQYF
V gene: TRBV2; clone size: NA; J gene: TRBJ2-1; D gene: NA; CDR3 DNA: TGTGCCAGCAGGCGGACAGCCGAGAAAAACTACAATGAGCAGTTCTTC; CDR3 protein: CASRRTAEKNYNEQFF
V gene: TRBV5-1; clone size: NA; J gene: TRBJ2-5; D gene: TRBD2; CDR3 DNA: TGCGCCAGCAGCTTAGCGGGAGGGCCAGGAGAGACCCAGTACTTC; CDR3 protein: CASSLAGGPGETQYF
V gene: TRBV29-1; clone size: NA; J gene: TRBJ1-1; D gene: TRBD1; CDR3 DNA: TGCAGCGGTGGACAGGGGGTTGAAGCTTTCTTT; CDR3 protein: CSGGQGVEAFF
V gene: TRBV27; clone size: NA; J gene: TRBJ1-1; D gene: NA; CDR3 DNA: TGTGCCAGCTCCCTGGGGGGGGCCGTCACTGAAGCTTTCTTT; CDR3 protein: CASSLGGAVTEAFF
V gene: TRBV11-1; clone size: once; J gene: TRBJ2-2; D gene: NA; CDR3 DNA: TGTGCCAGCAGCCAACTTAAGTTGCACACCGGGGAGCTGTTTTTT; CDR3 protein: CASSQLKLHTGELFF
V gene: TRBV7-2; clone size: NA; J gene: TRBJ2-3; D gene: TRBD2; CDR3 DNA: TGTGCCAGCAGCTTAGCGGGAGGGCCGGCAGATACGCAGTATTTT; CDR3 protein: CASSLAGGPADTQYF
V gene: TRBV6-1; clone size: NA; J gene: TRBJ2-7; D gene: NA; CDR3 DNA: TGTGCCAGCAGAGATTGGGGTAGCTCGGGGAGTGAGCAGTACTTC; CDR3 protein: CASRDWGSSGSEQYF
V gene: TRBV4-1; clone size: NA; J gene: TRBJ1-4; D gene: NA; CDR3 DNA: TGCGCCAGCAGCCAAGAGGGACTAAGGGTCCCAAAACTGTTTTTT; CDR3 protein: CASSQEGLRVPKLFF
V gene: TRBV6-1; clone size: few; J gene: TRBJ2-6; D gene: NA; CDR3 DNA: TGTGCCAGCGACTCCGGGGGAGCTGGGGCCAACGTCCTGACTTTC; CDR3 protein: CASDSGGAGANVLTF
V gene: TRBV6-1; clone size: NA; J gene: TRBJ2-7; D gene: TRBD2; CDR3 DNA: TGTGCCAGCAGTGAAAAGCGGGAGTTCTACGAGCAGTACTTC; CDR3 protein: CASSEKREFYEQYF
V gene: TRBV28; clone size: few; J gene: TRBJ1-2; D gene: NA; CDR3 DNA: TGTGCCAGCAGTTTAGGGGGGGGCTTTGGCTACACCTTC; CDR3 protein: CASSLGGGFGYTF
V gene: TRBV18; clone size: NA; J gene: TRBJ1-5; D gene: TRBD1; CDR3 DNA: TGTGCCAGCTCACTCCAGGGGGTTTGGAATCAGCCCCAGCATTTT; CDR3 protein: CASSLQGVWNQPQHF
V gene: TRBV28; clone size: NA; J gene: TRBJ2-7; D gene: NA; CDR3 DNA: TGTGCCAGCACCGCCTCAGCCTACGAGCAGTACTTC; CDR3 protein: CASTASAYEQYF
V gene: TRBV16; clone size: NA; J gene: TRBJ2-2; D gene: NA; CDR3 DNA: TGTGCCAGCAGCCAAAGGGGGAGGAACACCGGGGAGCTGTTTTTT; CDR3 protein: CASSQRGRNTGELFF
V gene: TRBV6-5; clone size: NA; J gene: TRBJ2-2; D gene: NA; CDR3 DNA: TGTGCCAGCAGTACGGGCGGGGAGCTGTTTTTT; CDR3 protein: CASSTGGELFF
V gene: TRBV18; clone size: NA; J gene: TRBJ2-3; D gene: TRBD2; CDR3 DNA: TGTGCCAGCTCACCCGCTAGCGGTCGGGACGATACGCAGTATTTT; CDR3 protein: CASSPASGRDDTQYF
V gene: TRBV7-2; clone size: NA; J gene: TRBJ1-5; D gene: NA; CDR3 DNA: TGTGCCAGCAGCGCCGGGGGTTCCTATCAGCCCCAGCATTTT; CDR3 protein: CASSAGGSYQPQHF
V gene: TRBV4-2; clone size: NA; J gene: TRBJ2-1; D gene: TRBD1; CDR3 DNA: TGTGCCAGCAGCCACAGGGGGCATGAGCAGTTCTTC; CDR3 protein: CASSHRGHEQFF
V gene: TRBV27; clone size: NA; J gene: TRBJ2-7; D gene: TRBD2; CDR3 DNA: TGTGCCAGCAGTCTGATAGGACTAGCGGACTACGAGCAGTACTTC; CDR3 protein: CASSLIGLADYEQYF
V gene: TRBV27; clone size: NA; J gene: TRBJ1-6; D gene: TRBD1; CDR3 DNA: TGTGCCAGCAGTTCCCGGGACAGGGGGCTTCTGGGTTCACCCCTCCACTTT; CDR3 protein: CASSSRDRGLLGSPLHF
V gene: TRBV6-5; clone size: NA; J gene: TRBJ2-1; D gene: TRBD2; CDR3 DNA: TGTGCCAGCAGTTACGGGCTAGCGGGAGATGTAAGGGAGCAGTTCTTC; CDR3 protein: CASSYGLAGDVREQFF
V gene: TRBV11-2; clone size: NA; J gene: TRBJ2-1; D gene: NA; CDR3 DNA: TGTGCCAGCACTCAAGCGGAGGTCTCCTACAATGAGCAGTTCTTC; CDR3 protein: CASTQAEVSYNEQFF
V gene: TRBV19; clone size: once; J gene: TRBJ2-6; D gene: NA; CDR3 DNA: TGTGCCAGTAGCCCTGGACTGATCTCTGGGGCCAACGTCCTGACTTTC; CDR3 protein: CASSPGLISGANVLTF
V gene: TRBV5-1; clone size: NA; J gene: TRBJ2-7; D gene: TRBD2; CDR3 DNA: TGCGCCAGCAGCTTGGATCCGGGACTAGCGGGTAAGGGCACCTACGAGCAGTACTTC; CDR3 protein: CASSLDPGLAGKGTYEQYF
V gene: TRBV18; clone size: NA; J gene: TRBJ2-7; D gene: NA; CDR3 DNA: TGTGCCAGCTCACCTCACGGGGGACAGCGGGAGAACCACGAGCAGTACTTC; CDR3 protein: CASSPHGGQRENHEQYF
V gene: TRBV5-1; clone size: few; J gene: TRBJ1-1; D gene: TRBD1; CDR3 DNA: TGCGCCAGCACTCCTACAGGGGGCGTGAACACTGAAGCTTTCTTT; CDR3 protein: CASTPTGGVNTEAFF
V gene: TRBV29-1; clone size: once; J gene: TRBJ2-7; D gene: NA; CDR3 DNA: TGCAGCGTTACCTCAGGGAACCTATTCTACGAGCAGTACTTC; CDR3 protein: CSVTSGNLFYEQYF
V gene: TRBV6-6; clone size: few; J gene: TRBJ2-2; D gene: TRBD1; CDR3 DNA: TGTGCCAGCAGTTACCGCACAGGGGCCGGGGAGCTGTTTTTT; CDR3 protein: CASSYRTGAGELFF
V gene: TRBV30; clone size: NA; J gene: TRBJ2-1; D gene: TRBD2; CDR3 DNA: TGTGCCTGGGTACTGTGGGGACTAGCGGGAGTCCATGAGCAGTTCTTC; CDR3 protein: CAWVLWGLAGVHEQFF
V gene: TRBV9; clone size: NA; J gene: TRBJ1-1; D gene: TRBD1; CDR3 DNA: TGTGCCAGCAGCCTCTCTACCGGGACAGGGGCCCTCCAAGGGACTGAAGCTTTCTTT; CDR3 protein: CASSLSTGTGALQGTEAFF
V gene: TRBV6-5; clone size: NA; J gene: TRBJ2-1; D gene: NA; CDR3 DNA: TGTGCCAGCGTCTCCTCCTACAATGAGCAGTTCTTC; CDR3 protein: CASVSSYNEQFF
V gene: TRBV18; clone size: once; J gene: TRBJ1-1; D gene: NA; CDR3 DNA: TGTGCCAGCTCACCGGGGGCAGAAAACACTGAAGCTTTCTTT; CDR3 protein: CASSPGAENTEAFF